What follows are 30 T cell receptor beta chains derived from one specimen sequenced in a study of response to subunit inactivated influenza vaccine. Using its own MiXCR run on the RT-PCR reads, TCRdb lists one record per CDR3 protein. The sample gives 600,000 to 850,000 distinct CDR3 sequences, about 14% of which show up once; about 7.6% is in the top ten. Sequencing used PBMCs from blood, obtained less than 15 days before vaccination. The source is a man aged 50-60 years who received an inactivated influenza vaccine.

The rearrangement uses TRBV6-4 and TRBJ1-2; weak D call: TRBD1 (6 bases). V was cut by 4 bases and J by 8 bases, with 20 bases left in between. The germline V gene has CDR1 MRHNA and CDR2 SNTAGT. CDR3 length: 15 amino acids. CDR3: CASSVDSTGLSGYTF. DNA for the CDR3: TGTGCCAGCAGTGTGGATTCAACAGGGTTGAGCGGCTACACCTTC.

The V gene is TRBV20-1, the J gene TRBJ2-5, with unresolved D. The V gene lost 0 bases and the J gene lost 2 bases, with 10 bases spanning the gap. In germline, CDR1 is DFQATT, CDR2 SNEGSKA (reference sequence). There are 14 residues in the CDR3. The CDR3 loop is CSARDRPIQETQYF. DNA for the CDR3: TGCAGTGCTAGAGATCGGCCTATACAAGAGACCCAGTACTTC.

Regarding this clonotype: A junction boundary mismatches the germline segment, possibly from a read error. V and J are TRBV4-3 and TRBJ2-1, with D perhaps TRBD2 (6 bases). The CDR3 extends over 14 amino acids. Germline assignment: CDR1 LGHNA and CDR2 YSLEER. The CDR3 loop is CASSQEGPYNEQFF. The CDR3 bases are TGCGCCAGCAGCCAGGAGGGACCCTATAATGAGCAGTTCTTC.

The chain couples TRBV28 to TRBJ2-1, with no clear D. The germline V gene has CDR1 MDHEN and CDR2 SYDVKM. V was shortened by 5 bases and J by 7 bases, with 15 bases between the two germline ends. This CDR3 spans 14 amino acids. CDR3 amino acids: CASSIRVPGNEQFF. In DNA form, the CDR3 reads TGTGCCAGCAGTATACGTGTGCCTGGGAATGAGCAGTTCTTC.

The chain is built from TRBV11-2 and TRBJ2-7; no reliable D call. Germline V gives CDR1 SGHAT, CDR2 FQNNGV. CDR3 length: 15 residues. V lost 5 bases to trimming and J lost 0 bases, with 14 bases between them. The DNA of the CDR3 is TGTGCCAGCAGCCGTACGGACGGGCTCTCCTACGAGCAGTACTTC. Its translation: CASSRTDGLSYEQYF.

J is TRBJ1-4 and V is TRBV4-1; D is unclear. Looked up from germline, CDR1 is MGHRA and CDR2 is YSYEKL. Trimming took off 0 bases at V and 7 bases at J, with 12 bases between the two ends. This CDR3 has 15 amino acids. CDR3 region: CASSQEPGSSEKLFF. The DNA of the CDR3 is TGCGCCAGCAGCCAAGAACCCGGGAGTAGTGAAAAACTGTTTTTT.

This rearrangement joins TRBV15 to TRBJ1-3; D may be TRBD1 (6 bases). Trimming removed 4 bases from V and 2 bases from J, with 12 bases in between. The CDR3 sequence is 15 residues long. Per germline, CDR1 LNHNV and CDR2 YYDKDF (reference sequence). In nucleotides, the CDR3 is TGTGCCACCAGCACCGTATCAGGGGCTGGAAACACCATATATTTT. It codes for CATSTVSGAGNTIYF.

This clonotype was picked up a small number of times. The rearrangement uses TRBV5-1 and TRBJ1-1; D possibly corresponds to TRBD1 (5 bases). With 3 bases removed from V and 0 bases from J, the gap between germline ends came to 24 bases. The CDR3 is 19 residues long. Germline V CDR1 and CDR2: SGHRS, YFSETQ. This chain's CDR3 is CASSYPSGQDRDLNTEAFF. CDR3 bases: TGCGCCAGCAGCTATCCATCGGGGCAGGATAGAGATTTGAACACTGAAGCTTTCTTT.

The table lists this clonotype with many counts. The chain combines TRBV9 with TRBJ2-1, with D perhaps TRBD2 (6 bases). Trimming removed 3 bases from V and 0 bases from J, with 10 bases in between. The CDR3 runs 15 residues. Germline lookup yields CDR1 SGDLS and CDR2 YYNGEE. In nucleotides, the CDR3 is TGTGCCAGCAGCGAGCGGGTCAGCTCCTACAATGAGCAGTTCTTC. It yields the protein CASSERVSSYNEQFF.

This clonotype was counted at least ten times. The V and J genes are TRBV5-1 and TRBJ2-2; 7 nucleotides align to TRBD2. The CDR3 is made up of 16 amino acids. V lost 1 base to trimming and J lost 0 bases; unmatched junction nucleotides: 3. Germline V CDR1 and CDR2: SGHRS, YFSETQ. The CDR3 loop is CASSLIAGANTGELFF. The CDR3 bases are TGCGCCAGCAGCTTGATTGCGGGGGCGAACACCGGGGAGCTGTTTTTT.

This clonotype was recorded a few times. The chain recombines TRBV7-2 with TRBJ2-1; TRBD2 matches at 9 bases. V lost 1 base and J lost 1; bases outside the gene matches: 2. In germline, CDR1 is SGHTA, CDR2 FQGNSA. The CDR3 sequence is 16 residues long. The CDR3 reads CASSLEAGGSYNEQFF. Here the CDR3 DNA reads TGTGCCAGCAGCTTAGAGGCGGGGGGGTCCTACAATGAGCAGTTCTTC.

The rearrangement links TRBV7-9 to TRBJ2-7; the D gene is possibly TRBD2 (6 bases). Trimming left V 5 bases short and J 5 bases short, with 13 bases between. Germline assignment: CDR1 SEHNR and CDR2 FQNEAQ (reference sequence). CDR3 length: 13 amino acids. The CDR3 region is CASSIWSGDEQYF. The CDR3 nucleotides read TGTGCCAGCAGCATATGGTCGGGGGACGAGCAGTACTTC.

This sequence joins TRBV5-1 and TRBJ2-7, with 7 nucleotides matching TRBD1. This CDR3 has 15 amino acids. Trimming at V came to 4 bases and at J to 2 bases, leaving 9 bases not matched to a gene. In germline, CDR1 is SGHRS, CDR2 YFSETQ. DNA of the CDR3: TGCGCCAGCAGCGCCACAGGGGCTGAGACCTACGAGCAGTACTTC. This sequence encodes CASSATGAETYEQYF. The full variable domain, with the rest looked up from reference TRBV5-1 and TRBJ2-7, is KAGVTQTPRYLIKTRGQQVTLSCSPISGHRSVSWYQQTPGQGLQFLFEYFSETQRNKGNFPGRFSGRQFSNSRSEMNVSTLELGDSALYLCASSATGAETYEQYFGPGTRLTVT.

The rearrangement uses TRBV10-3 and TRBJ2-5, with D uncertain. This CDR3 has 12 residues. V was trimmed by 4 bases and J by 5 bases, leaving 8 bases between them. Germline values: CDR1 ENHRY, CDR2 SYGVKD. In DNA, the CDR3 is TGTGCCATCAGTGCCCGGACGGAGACCCAGTACTTC. Protein: CAISARTETQYF.

This clonotype has a handful of counts. The chain couples TRBV5-5 to TRBJ2-1; D unresolved. The CDR3 consists of 15 residues. The germline gives CDR1 SGHKS, CDR2 YYEKEE (reference sequence). Trimming shortened V by 1 base and J by 1 base, and 9 bases separated the two germline ends. This chain's CDR3 is CASSLIDQSYNEQFF. As DNA, the CDR3 is TGTGCCAGCAGCTTGATTGATCAATCCTACAATGAGCAGTTCTTC.

This clonotype was observed a few times. The genes are TRBV5-6 and TRBJ2-7, with D tentatively TRBD1 (5 bases). Germline V CDR1 and CDR2: SGHDT, YYEEEE. Trimming took off 0 bases at V and 4 bases at J, with 17 bases between the two ends. The CDR3 consists of 16 residues. The CDR3 protein is CASSLAIVQGSYEQYF. The DNA for the CDR3 is TGTGCCAGCAGCTTGGCCATCGTTCAGGGATCTTACGAGCAGTACTTC.

This clonotype was counted a few times. V gene TRBV18 combines with J gene TRBJ2-2; perhaps TRBD1 as D (6 bases). The CDR3 spans 15 residues. Per germline, CDR1 KGHSH and CDR2 LQKENI. Trimming stripped 1 base from V and 5 bases from J, with 11 bases between. The CDR3 DNA is TGTGCCAGCTCACCACGGGACAAGGGGACCGGGGAGCTGTTTTTT. It translates to CASSPRDKGTGELFF.

J is TRBJ2-1 and V is TRBV29-1; possibly TRBD2 for D (5 bases). Germline values: CDR1 SQVTM, CDR2 ANQGSEA. Deletions cut 4 bases from V and 2 bases from J, with 12 bases between. The CDR3 contains 14 residues. CDR3 in amino acids: CSVGEPGTYNEQFF. The CDR3 nucleotides are TGCAGCGTTGGGGAGCCGGGAACCTACAATGAGCAGTTCTTC.

J is TRBJ1-5 and V is TRBV6-2 or TRBV6-3, with TRBD1 matching 7 bases. With 5 bases clipped from V and 5 bases from J, the junction kept 9 bases outside the gene matches. Germline V gene sequence: CDR1 MNHEY, CDR2 SVGEGT. The CDR3 length is 15 residues. The CDR3 reads CASSLGRGVHQPQHF. The CDR3 coding sequence is TGTGCCAGCAGTCTCGGCAGGGGGGTCCATCAGCCCCAGCATTTT.

The chain is built from TRBV29-1 and TRBJ2-1; D unresolved. The CDR3 extends over 14 amino acids. V was trimmed by 3 bases and J by 5 bases, leaving 14 bases between them. CDR1 and CDR2 from the germline V gene are SQVTM and ANQGSEA. CDR3 sequence reads: CSVDFALTNNEQFF. The CDR3 nucleotides read TGCAGCGTTGACTTCGCACTAACAAACAATGAGCAGTTCTTC.

The chain recombines TRBV6-5 with TRBJ2-3; D possibly uses TRBD1 or TRBD2 (5 bases each). Trimming removed 0 bases from V and 4 bases from J, with 14 bases in between. In germline, CDR1 is MNHEY, CDR2 SVGAGI. The CDR3 totals 16 residues. The CDR3 reads CASSYSGTKPPDTQYF. CDR3 DNA sequence: TGTGCCAGCAGTTACTCGGGGACGAAACCCCCAGATACGCAGTATTTT.

CDR3 loop: CSARRTGTEETGELFF. The CDR3 coding sequence is TGCAGTGCTAGACGAACCGGGACGGAGGAAACCGGGGAGCTGTTTTTT. V is TRBV20-1 and J is TRBJ2-2; D may match TRBD1 or TRBD2 (5 bases each). Germline V CDR1 and CDR2: DFQATT, SNEGSKA (reference sequence). The CDR3 is 16 residues long. Trimming pared 2 bases from V and 5 bases from J, leaving 18 bases between.

At least ten counts were recorded for this clonotype. CDR3: CASSQERGGYYEQYF. Here the CDR3 DNA reads TGTGCCAGCAGCCAAGAACGGGGGGGATACTACGAGCAGTACTTC. J is TRBJ2-7 and V is TRBV28, with 8 bases identical to TRBD2. Germline-derived CDR1 and CDR2 are MDHEN and SYDVKM. The CDR3 is 15 amino acids. V was pared by 6 bases and J by 3 bases, with 10 bases of the junction left unmatched.

The V gene is TRBV29-1, the J gene TRBJ2-4, with D tentatively TRBD2 (7 bases). V lost 7 bases and J lost 14, with 18 bases in between. CDR1 is SQVTM and CDR2 is ANQGSEA in the germline V gene. The CDR3 totals 11 residues. The CDR3 region is CSAALLGGEYF. The CDR3 coding sequence is TGCAGCGCCGCTCTACTAGGGGGGGAGTACTTC.

This chain connects TRBV11-2 to TRBJ2-3; D remains unclear. V shed 2 bases and J shed 3 bases, with 6 bases lying between them. The CDR3 has 13 amino acids. Germline lookup yields CDR1 SGHAT and CDR2 FQNNGV. CDR3 protein: CASSLSTTDTQYF. The CDR3 bases are TGTGCCAGCAGCTTATCTACGACAGATACGCAGTATTTT.

This clonotype was seen a few times. The chain is built from TRBV5-1 and TRBJ2-7; D gene uncertain. V lost 0 bases, J lost 3 bases, and 16 bases lay in between. This CDR3 has 16 amino acids. Germline CDR1 reads SGHRS; CDR2 reads YFSETQ. The CDR3 nucleotides read TGCGCCAGCAGCTTGGCCATTTCAGGTGGGCTCTACGAGCAGTACTTC. Translating gives CASSLAISGGLYEQYF.

This clonotype was observed a handful of times. The rearrangement uses TRBV29-1 and TRBJ1-5; TRBD1 matches at 8 bases. This CDR3 is built from 13 residues. V lost 4 bases and J lost 5; bases outside the gene matches: 4. Looked up from germline, CDR1 is SQVTM and CDR2 is ANQGSEA. The CDR3 loop reads CSVGAGGDQPQHF. In DNA form, the CDR3 reads TGCAGCGTTGGGGCAGGGGGCGATCAGCCCCAGCATTTT.

In its sample, this clonotype was seen many times. V usage is TRBV5-1 and J usage is TRBJ1-1; D unresolved. V dropped 2 bases and J dropped 0 bases, with 11 bases sitting between them. CDR3 length equals 15 residues. Germline V CDR1 and CDR2: SGHRS, YFSETQ. CDR3 sequence: CASSLFPDLNTEAFF. For the CDR3, the DNA is TGCGCCAGCAGCTTATTCCCGGACTTGAACACTGAAGCTTTCTTT.

The V call is TRBV12-3 or TRBV12-4, the J call TRBJ2-6; 9 positions match TRBD1. This CDR3 has 17 residues. V was clipped by 6 bases and J by 0 bases; unmatched bases: 6. The chain's CDR3 is CASSLGQGTSGANVLTF. The CDR3 nucleotides read TGTGCCAGCAGCCTGGGACAGGGTACCTCTGGGGCCAACGTCCTGACTTTC.

This clonotype was recorded a few times. This chain uses TRBV30 with TRBJ2-7, with D perhaps matching TRBD1 or TRBD2 (5 bases each). CDR1 GTSNPN and CDR2 SVGIG come from the germline V gene (reference sequence). The V end was cut by 1 base, the J end by 2 bases, with 15 bases between. The CDR3 is 15 amino acids. CDR3 sequence: CAWSELGVITYEQYF. The CDR3 DNA sequence: TGTGCCTGGAGTGAATTGGGGGTGATCACCTACGAGCAGTACTTC. Filled out from reference TRBV30 and TRBJ2-7, the complete variable domain reads SQTIHQWPATLVQPVGSPLSLECTVEGTSNPNLYWYRQAAGRGLQLLFYSVGIGQISSEVPQNLSASRPQDRQFILSSKKLLLSDSGFYLCAWSELGVITYEQYFGPGTRLTVT.